What follows describes a single T cell receptor (beta chain). Its antigen remains unknown. The data originate from a study of T cells in localized non-small cell lung cancer. General study points: Within adjacent lung there appeared a median approximately 60 of the top 100 tumor clones. The study found T cell clonality highest in uninvolved adjacent lung, above tumor.

This CDR3 has 14 amino acids. V was pared by 4 bases and J by 4 bases, with 4 bases of the junction left unmatched. The germline V gene has CDR1 GTSNPN and CDR2 SVGIG (reference sequence). Clones were sequenced by immunoSEQ multiplex PCR, and TCRdb holds only the in-frame ones, with some missing. The sample has 55,000 to 75,000 clones, 85% to 90% seen once; the top ten hold 21%. The sequences come from peripheral blood, collected before any cancer treatment. This clonotype was sampled from a male donor older than 55 with stage III squamous cell lung carcinoma. This rearrangement joins TRBV30 to TRBJ1-5, with 10 bases aligning to TRBD1. CDR3 region: CAWKGQGGNQPQHF. CDR3 nucleotides: TGTGCCTGGAAAGGACAGGGGGGAAATCAGCCCCAGCATTTT.